Each of the 23 T cell receptor beta chains below was sequenced from the same sample in a study of T cell responses to AZD1222 COVID-19 vaccine. Here immunoSEQ multiplex PCR was the method, and the copy in TCRdb shows in-frame clones only, minus some. This sample has 100,000 to 150,000 clones, with 65% to 90% found just once. Source: peripheral blood, taken 28 days after the second AZD1222 dose. All receptors derive from an adult who received the AZD1222 COVID-19 vaccine.

The chain recombines TRBV6-2 or TRBV6-3 with TRBJ2-1, with 10 bases matching TRBD2. The V segment lost 6 bases and the J segment 9 bases; nucleotides outside the gene matches: 11. The germline CDR1 and CDR2 sequences are MNHEY and SVGEGT. This CDR3 has 15 residues. CDR3: CASSRPSGGSTEQFF. The CDR3 DNA is TGTGCCAGCAGCCGGCCTAGCGGGGGCTCAACTGAGCAGTTCTTC.

The chain carries TRBV10-3 and TRBJ1-1; D uncertain. The V gene's germline CDR1 is ENHRY and CDR2 SYGVKD. Trimming left V 2 bases short and J 1 base short, with 11 bases between. This CDR3 spans 15 amino acids. The CDR3 nucleotides read TGTGCCATCAGTGAGCCTGCGGGCGCGAACACTGAAGCTTTCTTT. Translation: CAISEPAGANTEAFF.

This chain connects TRBV13 to TRBJ1-1, with D possibly TRBD1 on 5 matching bases. V was cut by 4 bases and J by 0 bases, with 18 bases left in between. CDR3 size: 17 residues. Germline V CDR1 and CDR2: PRHDT, FYEKMQ (reference sequence). The CDR3 loop reads CASSSTWDGQMNTEAFF. The CDR3 region has the DNA TGTGCCAGCAGCTCGACCTGGGACGGACAAATGAACACTGAAGCTTTCTTT.

The chain carries TRBV5-1 and TRBJ2-7, with 9 nucleotides matching TRBD1. Trimming took 4 bases from V and 3 from J; bases not matched to a gene: 5. The germline gives CDR1 SGHRS, CDR2 YFSETQ. This CDR3 is 14 amino acids long. CDR3 residues: CASSVGTGNYEQYF. The CDR3 coding sequence is TGCGCCAGCAGCGTCGGGACAGGGAACTACGAGCAGTACTTC.

This clone turned up a few times. J is TRBJ2-7 and V is TRBV6-5, with D possibly being TRBD2 (6 bases). The CDR3 is made up of 15 amino acids. The germline gives CDR1 MNHEY, CDR2 SVGAGI. V shed 2 bases and J shed 4 bases, with 15 bases lying between them. In DNA form, the CDR3 reads TGTGCCAGCAGTTACGGAGGGTCAGGAGCATACGAGCAGTACTTC. This gives the protein CASSYGGSGAYEQYF.

This clone has a single count. The same CDR3 can be traced to other DNA sequences in this sample. The chain recombines TRBV18 with TRBJ2-3; the D call may be TRBD1 or TRBD2 (6 bases each). The germline gives CDR1 KGHSH, CDR2 LQKENI. CDR3 length: 14 residues. The V end lost 6 bases, the J end lost 4 bases, and 14 bases lay between the germline ends. The CDR3 DNA reads TGTGCCAGCTCGCCCCTGGGGGGCCCAGATACGCAGTATTTT. This translates into CASSPLGGPDTQYF. Supplemented by reference TRBV18 and TRBJ2-3, the full variable domain reads NAGVMQNPRHLVRRRGQEARLRCSPMKGHSHVYWYRQLPEEGLKFMVYLQKENIIDESGMPKERFSAEFPKEGPSILRIQQVVRGDSAAYFCASSPLGGPDTQYFGPGTRLTVL.

The rearrangement uses TRBV28 and TRBJ1-1; D remains unclear. Germline CDR1 MDHEN, CDR2 SYDVKM. V lost 7 bases and J 5 bases, leaving 14 bases between the germline ends. The CDR3 has 13 amino acids. The CDR3 spells CASTWRALTEAFF. In nucleotides, the CDR3 is TGTGCCAGCACGTGGAGGGCGTTAACTGAAGCTTTCTTT.

V gene TRBV10-3 combines with J gene TRBJ2-6, with 10 positions matching TRBD1. The CDR3 is 17 amino acids. The germline gives CDR1 ENHRY, CDR2 SYGVKD. J was trimmed by 0 bases and V by 6 bases; bases with no gene match: 5. The CDR3 reads CAIRPGTGASGANVLTF. The CDR3 DNA sequence: TGTGCCATCAGGCCAGGGACAGGGGCCTCTGGGGCCAACGTCCTGACTTTC.

This clone was counted a single time. The rearrangement links TRBV29-1 to TRBJ2-5; 9 positions agree with TRBD2. Germline V gives CDR1 SQVTM, CDR2 ANQGSEA. This CDR3 is built from 18 residues. Trimming took 0 bases from V and 2 from J; bases not matched to a gene: 13. CDR3 bases: TGCAGCGTTGAAGATGATCTAGCGGGGCTTATTCAGCAAGAGACCCAGTACTTC. It codes for CSVEDDLAGLIQQETQYF.

This chain links TRBV9 with TRBJ1-2; TRBD1 is a possible D gene (5 bases). The CDR3 has 16 amino acids. V was trimmed by 2 bases and J by 8 bases, leaving 22 bases between them. CDR1 and CDR2 (germline): SGDLS, YYNGEE. The DNA of the CDR3 is TGTGCCAGCAGCGTTGGGGGTCTGCTTAACTCGAGAGGCTACACCTTC. This sequence encodes CASSVGGLLNSRGYTF.

The rearrangement links TRBV6-6 to TRBJ2-1; 15 bases line up with TRBD2. From germline, CDR1 is MNHNY and CDR2 SVGAGI (reference sequence). The V and J ends lost 6 bases and 5 bases, in that order; junction bases with no gene match: 5. The CDR3 is made up of 16 amino acids. The CDR3 reads CASRGRTSGGDNEQFF. For the CDR3, the DNA is TGTGCCAGCAGAGGCAGGACTAGCGGGGGGGACAATGAGCAGTTCTTC.

This sequence joins TRBV20-1 and TRBJ2-7, with 8 bases lining up with TRBD1. This CDR3 comprises 11 residues. Looked up from germline, CDR1 is DFQATT and CDR2 is SNEGSKA (reference sequence). The CDR3 sequence is CSPGGAYEQYF. DNA of the CDR3: TGCAGCCCAGGGGGCGCGTACGAGCAGTACTTC.

The chain carries TRBV6-5 and TRBJ2-5; TRBD1 aligns across 7 bases. V was clipped by 8 bases and J by 1 base; unmatched bases: 10. The length of the CDR3 is 15 residues. Germline V gives CDR1 MNHEY, CDR2 SVGAGI. The CDR3 nucleotides read TGTGCCAGCGTTACACTCAGGGGGTCCCAAGAGACCCAGTACTTC. It encodes CASVTLRGSQETQYF.

The genes are TRBV19 and TRBJ1-1; no definite D call. Trimming left V 9 bases short and J 3 bases short, with 17 bases between. Looked up from germline, CDR1 is LNHDA and CDR2 is SQIVND (reference sequence). The CDR3 extends over 14 amino acids. The CDR3 spells CASDGENGYTEAFF. The CDR3, as DNA: TGTGCCAGCGATGGCGAAAATGGGTACACTGAAGCTTTCTTT.

V is TRBV9 and J is TRBJ1-1; D gene unclear. CDR3 length: 15 residues. Germline CDR1 reads SGDLS; CDR2 reads YYNGEE. Trimming cost V 0 bases and J 0 bases, with 9 bases left between them. CDR3 region: CASSVGVQMNTEAFF. CDR3 nucleotides: TGTGCCAGCAGCGTAGGGGTCCAAATGAACACTGAAGCTTTCTTT.

The rearrangement uses TRBV15 and TRBJ2-7; 11 positions match TRBD1. This CDR3 spans 14 amino acids. CDR1 is LNHNV and CDR2 is YYDKDF in the germline V gene (reference sequence). V lost 5 bases and J lost 2; bases outside the gene matches: 2. The CDR3 bases are TGTGCCACCAGCTCGGGACAGGGGGCCTACGAGCAGTACTTC. As protein: CATSSGQGAYEQYF.

The chain has TRBV5-6 and TRBJ1-3; D perhaps matches TRBD1 (6 bases). The CDR3 runs 15 residues. Trimming removed 4 bases from V and 0 bases from J, with 11 bases in between. Germline lookup yields CDR1 SGHDT and CDR2 YYEEEE. DNA for the CDR3: TGTGCCAGCAGCACCGGACAGACCTCTGGAAACACCATATATTTT. Translated, it gives CASSTGQTSGNTIYF.

The J gene is TRBJ2-5, the V gene TRBV28, with D unresolved. This CDR3 comprises 13 residues. CDR1 MDHEN and CDR2 SYDVKM come from the germline V gene. V dropped 5 bases and J dropped 5 bases, with 12 bases sitting between them. CDR3 bases: TGTGCCAGCAGTCTTGGAGTTCGGGAGACCCAGTACTTC. Amino acid sequence: CASSLGVRETQYF.

This rearrangement joins TRBV29-1 to TRBJ1-2, with 7 positions matching TRBD1. Germline values: CDR1 SQVTM, CDR2 ANQGSEA. This CDR3 contains 17 residues. The V and J ends lost 0 bases and 5 bases, in that order; junction bases with no gene match: 15. The CDR3 DNA is TGCAGCGTTGAAGACACCTTACCGGGACAGATATCTTATGGCTACACCTTC. It encodes CSVEDTLPGQISYGYTF.

This clone has more than one count but fewer than ten. The V and J genes are TRBV6-4 and TRBJ1-3; no definite D call. The length of the CDR3 is 16 residues. CDR1 is MRHNA and CDR2 is SNTAGT in the germline V gene. Between the trimmed V and J ends, which lost 9 bases and 0 bases, there was a span of 18 bases. In nucleotides, the CDR3 is TGTGCCAGGATTAGTGGACGCAACTTCTCTGGAAACACCATATATTTT. This gives the protein CARISGRNFSGNTIYF.

This chain links TRBV5-1 with TRBJ2-3; unclear D gene. V was trimmed by 5 bases and J by 1 base, leaving 8 bases between them. The CDR3 extends over 13 amino acids. In germline, CDR1 is SGHRS, CDR2 YFSETQ. The CDR3 nucleotides read TGCGCCAGCAGTTTAACAGGCACAGATACGCAGTATTTT. This codes for CASSLTGTDTQYF.

The chain employs TRBV9 and TRBJ2-1; 9 nucleotides align to TRBD2. V lost 4 bases, J lost 4 bases, and 6 bases stayed unmatched. This CDR3 contains 15 residues. Germline V gene sequence: CDR1 SGDLS, CDR2 YYNGEE. Here the CDR3 DNA reads TGTGCCAGCAGCCTCCGACTAGCGGATTACAATGAGCAGTTCTTC. It is translated as CASSLRLADYNEQFF.

V and J are TRBV6-5 and TRBJ1-2, with TRBD1 as a possible D gene (6 bases). CDR3 length: 14 residues. V was clipped by 0 bases and J by 8 bases, with 13 bases between them. Per the germline V gene, CDR1 is MNHEY and CDR2 is SVGAGI. CDR3 DNA sequence: TGTGCCAGCAGTTACTCGACGGGGGGCGGAGGCTACACCTTC. Encoded protein: CASSYSTGGGGYTF.